One sample yielded the 25 T cell receptor beta chains listed below, sequenced in a study of chemoradiotherapy in HPV16-positive cancers. TCRdb's copy holds only in-frame clones and misses some; the assay was immunoSEQ multiplex PCR. The table has more than 10,000 clones, 77% seen once. This specimen was collected from a patient who underwent chemoradiotherapy. The receptors come from a human donor with HPV-associated anogenital cancer.

The chain combines TRBV5-4 with TRBJ1-1; D unresolved. Germline CDR1 reads SGHNT; CDR2 reads YYREEE (reference sequence). Trimming removed 3 bases at V and 1 base at J, with 10 bases between. This CDR3 region has 14 residues. The CDR3 loop reads CASSSAGTNTEAFF. For the CDR3, the DNA is TGTGCCAGCAGCTCGGCGGGTACGAACACTGAAGCTTTCTTT.

V and J are TRBV19 and TRBJ1-2, with D unresolved. Trimming removed 5 bases from V and 4 bases from J, with 8 bases in between. The germline gives CDR1 LNHDA, CDR2 SQIVND (reference sequence). The CDR3 runs 12 residues. The CDR3 loop is CASSWGVYGYTF. For the CDR3, the DNA is TGTGCCAGTAGTTGGGGTGTCTATGGCTACACCTTC.

This clone appeared once. The rearrangement joins TRBV2 to TRBJ2-3; D gene unclear. Germline CDR1 SNHLY, CDR2 FYNNEI. CDR3 length: 15 residues. Trimming shortened V by 1 base and J by 0 bases, and 8 bases separated the two germline ends. The CDR3 is CASSEGRTSTDTQYF. The CDR3 DNA is TGTGCCAGCAGTGAAGGCAGGACCAGCACAGATACGCAGTATTTT.

The chain carries TRBV27 and TRBJ2-2, with TRBD2 matching over 9 bases. This CDR3 comprises 15 residues. The V gene end was trimmed by 8 bases and the J gene end by 2 bases; junction bases not matched to a gene: 6. Germline V gene lookup returns CDR1 MNHEY and CDR2 SMNVEV (reference sequence). The chain's CDR3 is CASSLAGANTGELFF. The CDR3 coding sequence is TGTGCCAGCTCCTTAGCGGGGGCCAACACCGGGGAGCTGTTTTTT.

V and J are TRBV5-4 and TRBJ2-2; the D gene is possibly TRBD2 (5 bases). The CDR3 is made up of 14 amino acids. The germline gives CDR1 SGHNT, CDR2 YYREEE (reference sequence). Trimming took 0 bases from V and 8 from J, leaving 11 bases between them. The DNA for the CDR3 is TGTGCCAGCAGCTTGGACGAGGGCTCTGGGGAGCTGTTTTTT. Amino acids: CASSLDEGSGELFF. The whole variable domain, remainder taken from reference TRBV5-4 and TRBJ2-2, is ETGVTQSPTHLIKTRGQQVTLRCSSQSGHNTVSWYQQALGQGPQFIFQYYREEENGRGNFPPRFSGLQFPNYSSELNVNALELDDSALYLCASSLDEGSGELFFGEGSRLTVL.

V gene TRBV15 combines with J gene TRBJ2-7, with D possibly TRBD1 on 6 matching bases. Trimming stripped 5 bases from V and 2 bases from J, with 16 bases between. Germline CDR1 reads LNHNV; CDR2 reads YYDKDF (reference sequence). The CDR3 consists of 15 residues. The CDR3: CATSPPGAIPYEQYF. The DNA of the CDR3 is TGTGCCACCAGCCCTCCAGGGGCAATCCCCTACGAGCAGTACTTC.

This clone showed up just a few times. The chain employs TRBV6-5 and TRBJ1-5, with unresolved D. The CDR3 runs 11 residues. Germline-derived CDR1 and CDR2 are MNHEY and SVGAGI. Trimming cost V 8 bases and J 4 bases, with 6 bases left between them. The CDR3 sequence is CASGFNQPQHF. The CDR3 region has the DNA TGTGCCAGCGGGTTTAATCAGCCCCAGCATTTT.

The chain links TRBV6-1 to TRBJ1-2, with D possibly matching TRBD1 (5 bases). V lost 0 bases, J lost 4 bases, and 9 bases lay in between. The CDR3 spans 14 residues. The germline V gene has CDR1 MNHNS and CDR2 SASEGT. CDR3 amino acids: CASSEAEGVYGYTF. CDR3 nucleotide sequence: TGTGCCAGCAGTGAAGCAGAAGGGGTCTATGGCTACACCTTC.

This clone occurred a few times. The genes are TRBV6-6 and TRBJ1-5; D is perhaps TRBD1 (6 bases). The germline gives CDR1 MNHNY, CDR2 SVGAGI (reference sequence). V dropped 6 bases and J dropped 5 bases, with 11 bases sitting between them. The CDR3 is 13 residues long. The CDR3 protein is CASSRTVDQPQHF. CDR3 in DNA: TGTGCCAGCAGCCGGACAGTTGATCAGCCCCAGCATTTT.

This clone has only a few counts. The chain is built from TRBV19 and TRBJ1-3, with 7 bases aligning to TRBD1. CDR1 and CDR2 (germline): LNHDA, SQIVND (reference sequence). J lost 8 bases, V lost 8 bases, and 12 bases had no gene match. There are 14 residues in the CDR3. DNA of the CDR3: TGTGCCAGTCAACCTTGGGACAGAAGGGACACCATATATTTT. It specifies CASQPWDRRDTIYF.

This chain connects TRBV7-6 to TRBJ1-5; D remains ambiguous. Trimming took 4 bases from V and 5 from J, leaving 9 bases between them. Germline V gene sequence: CDR1 SGHVS, CDR2 FNYEAQ. The CDR3 is 13 residues long. The CDR3 bases are TGTGCCAGCAGCTCCTGGACTGATCAGCCCCAGCATTTT. It is translated as CASSSWTDQPQHF.

The chain couples TRBV10-3 to TRBJ1-1, with no clear D. The V gene's germline CDR1 is ENHRY and CDR2 SYGVKD. Trimming removed 3 bases at V and 1 base at J, with 6 bases between. The CDR3 spans 13 residues. The CDR3 region is CAISEWGNTEAFF. In DNA, the CDR3 is TGTGCCATCAGTGAATGGGGGAACACTGAAGCTTTCTTT.

This clone was observed a few times. The chain has TRBV13 and TRBJ1-6; D is ambiguous. The germline V gene encodes CDR1 PRHDT and CDR2 FYEKMQ (reference sequence). This CDR3 comprises 12 residues. V was pared by 4 bases and J by 15 bases, with 13 bases between. The CDR3 region is CASSWGIGLLHF. CDR3 in DNA: TGTGCCAGCAGCTGGGGAATAGGGCTCCTCCACTTT. Based on the CDR3 plus reference TRBV13 and TRBJ1-6, the full variable domain is AAGVIQSPRHLIKEKRETATLKCYPIPRHDTVYWYQQGPGQDPQFLISFYEKMQSDKGSIPDRFSAQQFSDYHSELNMSSLELGDSALYFCASSWGIGLLHFGNGTRLTVT.

This clone is a singleton in its sample. The chain has TRBV7-2 and TRBJ1-2; 10 nucleotides align to TRBD1. CDR3 size: 15 residues. V shed 5 bases, J shed 4 bases, and the junction held 7 bases outside the gene matches. CDR1 is SGHTA and CDR2 is FQGNSA in the germline V gene. The chain's CDR3 is CASSPGTGVFYGYTF. The CDR3 DNA reads TGTGCCAGCAGCCCCGGGACAGGGGTCTTCTATGGCTACACCTTC.

The V gene is TRBV7-6, the J gene TRBJ1-6; TRBD1 matches 9 bases. There are 16 residues in the CDR3. Germline V gene sequence: CDR1 SGHVS, CDR2 FNYEAQ. Unmatched junction bases numbered 12, after V lost 5 bases and J lost 10 bases. The CDR3 loop reads CASSPSPGQGGSPLHF. The CDR3 DNA is TGTGCCAGCAGCCCGAGTCCGGGACAGGGAGGGTCACCCCTCCACTTT.

V is TRBV5-8 and J is TRBJ1-5, with 8 bases lining up with TRBD1. The CDR3 contains 18 residues. The V and J ends lost 0 bases and 2 bases, in that order; junction bases with no gene match: 10. Per germline, CDR1 SGHTS and CDR2 YDEGEE. CDR3 in amino acids: CASSLGRPGGARNQPQHF. As DNA, the CDR3 is TGTGCCAGCAGCTTGGGCAGACCAGGGGGCGCACGCAATCAGCCCCAGCATTTT.

The chain has TRBV2 and TRBJ1-3; D unclear. Trimming left V 4 bases short and J 1 base short, with 8 bases between. CDR3 length: 14 amino acids. From germline, CDR1 is SNHLY and CDR2 FYNNEI. CDR3 sequence: CASSVGESGNTIYF. CDR3 bases: TGTGCCAGCAGTGTGGGTGAATCTGGAAACACCATATATTTT.

This rearrangement joins TRBV7-9 to TRBJ2-7, with 10 bases that match TRBD1. Per germline, CDR1 SEHNR and CDR2 FQNEAQ (reference sequence). There are 13 residues in the CDR3. CDR3 loop: CPYRDRGTYEQYF. In DNA form, the CDR3 reads TGTCCCTACCGGGACAGGGGAACCTACGAGCAGTACTTC.

The chain uses TRBV30 and TRBJ1-1; D is unclear. CDR1 and CDR2 from the germline V gene are GTSNPN and SVGIG (reference sequence). V dropped 3 bases and J dropped 1 base, with 9 bases sitting between them. The CDR3 covers 13 residues. The CDR3: CAWRRDGNTEAFF. In DNA form, the CDR3 reads TGTGCCTGGAGGCGAGACGGGAACACTGAAGCTTTCTTT.

The chain recombines TRBV9 with TRBJ2-1, with D uncertain. Germline CDR1 is SGDLS and CDR2 is YYNGEE. The CDR3 extends over 16 amino acids. Trimming pared 0 bases from V and 10 bases from J, leaving 20 bases between. The CDR3 loop reads CASSVGVTPSPEEQFF. The DNA for the CDR3 is TGTGCCAGCAGCGTAGGGGTGACACCCAGCCCCGAGGAGCAGTTCTTC.

This chain joins TRBV2 and TRBJ1-2; the D is unclear. Germline V gene data show CDR1 as SNHLY and CDR2 as FYNNEI. CDR3 size: 13 residues. Trimming took 4 bases from V and 5 from J, leaving 11 bases between them. Written as DNA, the CDR3 is TGTGCCAGCAGTGTTGCGAACTTTTATGGCTACACCTTC. Translated: CASSVANFYGYTF.

V gene TRBV15 combines with J gene TRBJ1-2, with D uncertain. This CDR3 is 13 amino acids long. Germline CDR1 LNHNV, CDR2 YYDKDF (reference sequence). Trimming removed 0 bases from V and 6 bases from J, with 8 bases in between. The CDR3 loop is CATSRDPPHGYTF. CDR3 nucleotides: TGTGCCACCAGCAGAGATCCCCCCCATGGCTACACCTTC.

This chain uses TRBV7-3 with TRBJ2-2; the match to TRBD1 covers 9 bases. This CDR3 comprises 17 residues. Trimming cost V 5 bases and J 4 bases; bases outside gene matches: 11. The germline V gene has CDR1 SGHTA and CDR2 FQGTGA. This chain's CDR3 is CASSPRTGTGSTGELFF. CDR3 nucleotide sequence: TGTGCCAGCAGCCCCCGCACCGGGACAGGGAGCACCGGGGAGCTGTTTTTT.

The chain has TRBV15 and TRBJ2-7, with a weak D call TRBD1 (5 bases). The V end lost 4 bases, the J end lost 2 bases, and 12 bases lay between the germline ends. The CDR3 sequence is 14 residues long. CDR1 LNHNV and CDR2 YYDKDF come from the germline V gene (reference sequence). CDR3 coding DNA: TGTGCCACCAGCACGGACATATCAGCCTACGAGCAGTACTTC. Translation gives CATSTDISAYEQYF. The full variable domain, completed using reference TRBV15 and TRBJ2-7, is DAMVIQNPRYQVTQFGKPVTLSCSQTLNHNVMYWYQQKSSQAPKLLFHYYDKDFNNEADTPDNFQSRRPNTSFCFLDIRSPGLGDTAMYLCATSTDISAYEQYFGPGTRLTVT.

This clone turned up a few times. This chain connects TRBV10-1 to TRBJ1-2; D is unclear. Germline-derived CDR1 and CDR2 are WNHNN and SYGVQD (reference sequence). Trimming removed 10 bases from V and 0 bases from J, with 9 bases in between. CDR3 size: 12 residues. The CDR3 spells CATKKPNYGYTF. Written as DNA, the CDR3 is TGCGCCACCAAAAAACCTAACTATGGCTACACCTTC.